These 21 T cell receptor beta chains share one sample of origin, sequenced in a study of blood T cells in healthy people across ages. Using a J-beta primer mix together with a sample-barcoded 5' primer, a second PCR was run for about 6 to 11 cycles. TCRdb re-derived calls from the 5' RACE reads in MiXCR, one entry per CDR3 protein. This sample has roughly 1.9 million distinct CDR3 sequences; approximately 39% occur once, and the top ten carry 23%. Sequencing was carried out using blood. The receptor set was obtained from a human donor in good health.

This chain joins TRBV15 and TRBJ2-6; D is unresolved. Germline CDR1 is LNHNV and CDR2 is YYDKDF (reference sequence). The ends were cut back, 5 bases at V and 2 bases at J, with 16 bases in the middle. The CDR3 totals 17 residues. CDR3 residues: CATSPNFAVPGANVLTF. CDR3 nucleotides: TGTGCCACCAGCCCGAATTTTGCCGTCCCTGGGGCCAACGTCCTGACTTTC. The whole variable domain, filled in from reference TRBV15 and TRBJ2-6, reads DAMVIQNPRYQVTQFGKPVTLSCSQTLNHNVMYWYQQKSSQAPKLLFHYYDKDFNNEADTPDNFQSRRPNTSFCFLDIRSPGLGDTAMYLCATSPNFAVPGANVLTFGAGSRLTVL.

This clonotype came up a few times. The V and J genes are TRBV29-1 and TRBJ2-1; 8 bases align to TRBD1. CDR1 SQVTM and CDR2 ANQGSEA come from the germline V gene. The length of the CDR3 is 12 residues. V was pared by 3 bases and J by 7 bases, with 2 bases of the junction left unmatched. In nucleotides, the CDR3 is TGCAGCGTTGATACAGGGGGTAATGAGCAGTTCTTC. Translating gives CSVDTGGNEQFF.

CDR3 region: CASSPTSGTPGTLSGNTIYF. In nucleotides, the CDR3 is TGTGCCAGCAGTCCGACTTCCGGGACTCCCGGAACCCTCTCTGGAAACACCATATATTTT. The chain uses TRBV12-3 or TRBV12-4 and TRBJ1-3; D is possibly TRBD1 (5 bases). V was clipped by 5 bases and J by 0 bases, with 26 bases between them. There are 20 residues in the CDR3.

In this sample, this clonotype turned up a few times. V gene TRBV25-1 combines with J gene TRBJ2-7, with D uncertain. From germline, CDR1 is MGHDK and CDR2 SYGVNS. The CDR3 length is 12 residues. Trimming left V 3 bases short and J 3 bases short, with 6 bases between. DNA for the CDR3: TGTGCCAGCAGTGAGTCCCACTACGAGCAGTACTTC. Translating gives CASSESHYEQYF.

The chain carries TRBV7-2 and TRBJ2-6, with D tentatively TRBD1 or TRBD2 (5 bases each). Trimming cost V 0 bases and J 2 bases, with 8 bases left between them. Germline V gene data show CDR1 as SGHTA and CDR2 as FQGNSA. The CDR3 extends over 16 amino acids. The CDR3: CASSLASGPGANVLTF. CDR3 DNA sequence: TGTGCCAGCAGCTTAGCCTCGGGGCCTGGGGCCAACGTCCTGACTTTC.

The CDR3, as DNA: TGTGCCAGCACTTCCTTGACGGGAACTGAAGCTTTCTTT. Residues: CASTSLTGTEAFF. The chain carries TRBV9 and TRBJ1-1, with unresolved D. The CDR3 has 13 residues. Trimming pared 6 bases from V and 5 bases from J, leaving 14 bases between. The germline V gene encodes CDR1 SGDLS and CDR2 YYNGEE.

CDR3 nucleotides: TGTGCCTGGGGACAGGGCCCTGGCTACACCTTC. It encodes CAWGQGPGYTF. The chain joins TRBV30 to TRBJ1-2; 8 bases map to TRBD1. The CDR3 is 11 residues long. Looked up from germline, CDR1 is GTSNPN and CDR2 is SVGIG (reference sequence). Unmatched junction bases numbered 3, after V lost 5 bases and J lost 7 bases.

In this sample, this clonotype turned up many times. This chain links TRBV29-1 with TRBJ1-2, with D unclear. Germline CDR1 and CDR2: SQVTM and ANQGSEA. The CDR3 is 8 amino acids. DNA for the CDR3: TGCAGTGTAGACGGCTACACCTTC. Its translation is CSVDGYTF.

The V call is TRBV12-3 or TRBV12-4, the J call TRBJ2-7, with TRBD1 matching over 10 bases. The ends lost 1 base at V and 2 bases at J; junction bases unmatched: 5. The CDR3 is 16 residues long. CDR3 nucleotides: TGTGCCAGCAGTTTAGGTGGACAGGGGGTCACCTACGAGCAGTACTTC. Its translation: CASSLGGQGVTYEQYF.

The V gene is TRBV6-5, the J gene TRBJ1-2, with 7 bases that match TRBD1. The CDR3 is 16 amino acids. Trimming at V came to 2 bases and at J to 5 bases, leaving 11 bases not matched to a gene. In germline, CDR1 is MNHEY, CDR2 SVGAGI. The CDR3 DNA follows: TGTGCCAGCAGTTACACAAGATCGGGACAGATTTATGGCTACACCTTC. Translation gives CASSYTRSGQIYGYTF.

This clonotype was detected only a few times. This sequence joins TRBV15 and TRBJ2-5, with D possibly TRBD1 on 6 matching bases. V lost 0 bases and J 9 bases, leaving 17 bases between the germline ends. This CDR3 region has 15 residues. CDR1 and CDR2 (germline): LNHNV, YYDKDF (reference sequence). The CDR3 is CATSRDSLVKGAQYF. CDR3 in DNA: TGTGCCACCAGCAGAGATTCACTGGTCAAGGGGGCCCAGTACTTC.

The V call is TRBV11-2, the J call TRBJ2-1; the D call may be TRBD1 or TRBD2 (6 bases each). Trimming took off 5 bases at V and 3 bases at J, with 14 bases between the two ends. This CDR3 has 15 amino acids. Germline CDR1 SGHAT, CDR2 FQNNGV. CDR3 in amino acids: CASSPGAGFYNEQFF. The CDR3 region has the DNA TGTGCCAGCAGCCCGGGGGCCGGATTCTACAATGAGCAGTTCTTC.

This chain connects TRBV20-1 to TRBJ1-5; the match to TRBD1 covers 11 bases. Germline assignment: CDR1 DFQATT and CDR2 SNEGSKA (reference sequence). Trimming cost V 5 bases and J 7 bases; bases outside gene matches: 10. The CDR3 has 15 residues. CDR3 protein: CSALRGDRGGQPQHF. CDR3 in DNA: TGCAGTGCTCTTAGGGGGGACAGGGGGGGACAGCCCCAGCATTTT.

This clonotype was picked up a small number of times. The chain carries TRBV7-2 and TRBJ2-5, with TRBD2 matching over 9 bases. This CDR3 has 16 residues. In germline, CDR1 is SGHTA, CDR2 FQGNSA. J lost 6 bases, V lost 2 bases, and 10 bases had no gene match. The CDR3 reads CASSLIIAGGPKTQYF. The CDR3 DNA follows: TGTGCCAGCAGCTTAATTATTGCGGGGGGGCCGAAGACCCAGTACTTC.

Of note for this clonotype: This CDR3 fails to terminate in the conserved phenylalanine or tryptophan, so it likely reflects a read error. The chain is built from TRBV12-3 or TRBV12-4 and TRBJ2-3; TRBD2 matches 7 bases. The CDR3 length is 17 residues. Unmatched junction bases numbered 7, after V lost 1 base and J lost 0 bases. In nucleotides, the CDR3 is TGTGCCAGCAGTTTAGGTTGGCTAGCGGCTAGCACAGATACGCAGTATTCT. It yields the protein CASSLGWLAASTDTQYS.

The chain has TRBV2 and TRBJ2-7, with D hard to call. The CDR3 spans 13 residues. Germline assignment: CDR1 SNHLY and CDR2 FYNNEI. V was shortened by 3 bases and J by 3 bases, with 9 bases between the two germline ends. CDR3 sequence: CASSEHGVYEQYF. In nucleotides, the CDR3 is TGTGCCAGCAGTGAGCACGGAGTCTACGAGCAGTACTTC. Based on the CDR3 plus reference TRBV2 and TRBJ2-7, the full variable domain is EPEVTQTPSHQVTQMGQEVILRCVPISNHLYFYWYRQILGQKVEFLVSFYNNEISEKSEIFDDQFSVERPDGSNFTLKIRSTKLEDSAMYFCASSEHGVYEQYFGPGTRLTVT.

This clonotype was observed a handful of times. This sequence joins TRBV5-1 and TRBJ2-3; TRBD1 matches at 10 bases. The CDR3 contains 15 residues. The germline V gene has CDR1 SGHRS and CDR2 YFSETQ. J was trimmed by 5 bases and V by 0 bases; bases with no gene match: 3. Here the CDR3 DNA reads TGCGCCAGCAGCTTGGGGGACAGGGGAGGAGATACGCAGTATTTT. Protein product: CASSLGDRGGDTQYF.

The chain employs TRBV12-3 or TRBV12-4 and TRBJ1-1; 9 bases fit TRBD1. V lost 5 bases to trimming and J lost 3 bases; unmatched junction nucleotides: 7. This CDR3 comprises 15 residues. CDR3 nucleotides: TGTGCCAGCAGTCCCTTGACAGGGGGGTACACTGAAGCTTTCTTT. Amino acids: CASSPLTGGYTEAFF.

This clonotype was observed once. The chain recombines TRBV5-1 with TRBJ1-4, with D hard to call. Germline assignment: CDR1 SGHRS and CDR2 YFSETQ. V was pared by 4 bases and J by 8 bases, with 18 bases between. The CDR3 has 15 amino acids. CDR3 DNA sequence: TGCGCCAGCAGCCGGGAGGGCCCTTTGGGCGAAAAACTGTTTTTT. The encoded protein is CASSREGPLGEKLFF. The whole variable domain, filled in from reference TRBV5-1 and TRBJ1-4, reads KAGVTQTPRYLIKTRGQQVTLSCSPISGHRSVSWYQQTPGQGLQFLFEYFSETQRNKGNFPGRFSGRQFSNSRSEMNVSTLELGDSALYLCASSREGPLGEKLFFGSGTQLSVL.

CDR3 sequence (DNA): TGTGCCAGCAGTTACTCCGCAGGACAGGGCCTTCAGCCCCAGCATTTT. Translating it yields CASSYSAGQGLQPQHF. The V gene is TRBV6-6, the J gene TRBJ1-5, with 8 bases lining up with TRBD1. The V gene's germline CDR1 is MNHNY and CDR2 SVGAGI (reference sequence). V trimming: 0 bases; J trimming: 6 bases; junction bases outside the gene matches: 7. The CDR3 consists of 16 residues.

The V and J genes are TRBV13 and TRBJ2-7, with D tentatively TRBD1 (6 bases). The CDR3 spans 18 residues. Germline V lookup: CDR1 PRHDT, CDR2 FYEKMQ (reference sequence). Trimming shortened V by 5 bases and J by 4 bases, and 27 bases separated the two germline ends. CDR3 bases: TGTGCCAGCAGCGACCGTACCAGTGCAGGGGCCATAGGATACGAGCAGTACTTC. Its translation is CASSDRTSAGAIGYEQYF. Filled out from reference TRBV13 and TRBJ2-7, the complete variable domain reads AAGVIQSPRHLIKEKRETATLKCYPIPRHDTVYWYQQGPGQDPQFLISFYEKMQSDKGSIPDRFSAQQFSDYHSELNMSSLELGDSALYFCASSDRTSAGAIGYEQYFGPGTRLTVT.